Many counts were recorded for the clone carrying this T cell receptor (beta chain). Its antigen is as yet unknown. The source material, RNA transcripts, was used to amplify TCR beta CDR3 regions. The TCR CDR3 was amplified in a first-round RT-PCR using the HTBI primer set. MiXCR was run by TCRdb on the multiplex PCR reads, yielding one entry per CDR3 protein. The table records more than 500,000 distinct CDR3 sequences, 46% of them present only once. Uncontrolled infection, other autoimmune disease, pregnancy or lactation barred patients from enrollment. Based on clinical symptoms, serum thyroxine and TRAb, thyroid ultrasound and orbital computed tomography, diagnoses were reached. The V end lost 2 bases, the J end lost 7 bases, and 12 bases lay between the germline ends. The CDR3 is 14 residues long. Germline V gene data show CDR1 as SNHLY and CDR2 as FYNNEI. The sample is drawn from a study of T cells in Graves' hyperthyroidism and ophthalmopathy.

General study results and limits: Most thyroid clonotypes that were expanded above 0.001 also turned up in blood. Classification by a 13 V-J model distinguished ophthalmopathy from stable hyperthyroidism.

The TCR comes from an adult woman with Graves' disease, either hyperthyroidism or ophthalmopathy (not recorded which). The source material was peripheral blood or thyroid tissue (not recorded which). This chain uses TRBV2 with TRBJ1-5; D is perhaps TRBD1 (5 bases). The CDR3 reads CASSEYGGVQPQHF. CDR3 coding DNA: TGTGCCAGCAGTGAATACGGGGGAGTGCAGCCCCAGCATTTT.